A selection of T cell receptor beta chains follows, all from one sample in a study of post-analysis software for immune sequencing data. TCRdb re-analysed the PCR reads in MiXCR, keeping a single row per CDR3 protein. The sample yields roughly 700,000 distinct CDR3 sequences, roughly 30% seen once. The sample comprised blood. These receptors came from a girl between 10 and 17 years old with multiple sclerosis. Both conserved end residues are trimmed from each CDR3. Fields, in order: V gene, J gene, CDR3 protein.

>TRBV7-9|TRBJ2-3
ASSPNRDKPQISTDTQY
>TRBV18|TRBJ2-1
ASSPGTGPTKGQF
>TRBV12-3/TRBV12-4|TRBJ2-5
ASSFSVADETQY
>TRBV20-1|TRBJ2-7
SAEGLAGVDEQY
>TRBV3-1|TRBJ2-1
ASSLGISYNEQF
>TRBV7-2|TRBJ2-3
ASSAPSGRTDTQY
>TRBV20-1|TRBJ1-5
SARDGDRGNQPQH
>TRBV20-1|TRBJ2-3
GARGLRDSHHTDTQY
>TRBV12-3/TRBV12-4|TRBJ1-5
ASSLLTGNQPQH
>TRBV5-1|TRBJ2-3
ASRWDRAPDTQY